The 20 T cell receptor beta chains listed next were all sequenced from one sample in a study of T cell responses to AZD1222 COVID-19 vaccine. Repertoires were generated with immunoSEQ multiplex PCR, while TCRdb's copy carries only in-frame clones and drops some. The sample contains about 100,000 clones, around 87% of which appear only once. Specimen: peripheral blood, collected on day 0 of AZD1222 vaccination. The receptors come from an adult in good health.

The chain employs TRBV3-1 (or the pseudogene TRBV3-2) and TRBJ2-4, with TRBD2 matching 10 bases. CDR1 is LGHDT and CDR2 is YNNKEL in the germline V gene (reference sequence). The V segment lost 4 bases and the J segment 8 bases; nucleotides outside the gene matches: 14. The CDR3 has 17 residues. The DNA of the CDR3 is TGTGCCAGCAGCCCCCCTGGGAGCGGGAGGGCAGCTGACATTCAGTACTTC. This encodes CASSPPGSGRAADIQYF.

The V gene is TRBV28, the J gene TRBJ2-4; 8 positions match TRBD1. Looked up from germline, CDR1 is MDHEN and CDR2 is SYDVKM. V shed 3 bases, J shed 7 bases, and the junction held 5 bases outside the gene matches. The CDR3 consists of 14 residues. The CDR3 DNA reads as TGTGCCAGCAGTTTTCCGGGACAGGTGAACATTCAGTACTTC. Protein sequence: CASSFPGQVNIQYF.

This clone was recorded only once. The chain recombines TRBV19 with TRBJ2-5; 8 nucleotides match TRBD1. Looked up from germline, CDR1 is LNHDA and CDR2 is SQIVND (reference sequence). The CDR3 covers 14 residues. The V and J ends lost 5 bases and 5 bases, in that order; junction bases with no gene match: 7. This CDR3 is CASSPGQGGETQYF. CDR3 in DNA: TGTGCCAGTAGTCCCGGACAGGGCGGGGAGACCCAGTACTTC.

V is TRBV6-4 and J is TRBJ2-1, with a tentative D call TRBD2 (5 bases). V lost 6 bases, J lost 0 bases, and 12 bases lay in between. CDR1 is MRHNA and CDR2 is SNTAGT in the germline V gene. This CDR3 has 15 residues. CDR3 DNA sequence: TGTGCCAGCAGCCCCTCCGGGGTCTCCTACAATGAGCAGTTCTTC. It is translated as CASSPSGVSYNEQFF.

The CDR3, as DNA: TGTGCCAGCTCGGGGCCGACTGAAGCTTTCTTT. Translating gives CASSGPTEAFF. The chain recombines TRBV18 with TRBJ1-1; D possibly corresponds to TRBD1 (5 bases). V lost 6 bases and J lost 5, with 7 bases in between. The CDR3 runs 11 residues. Germline CDR1 and CDR2: KGHSH and LQKENI.

This clone was counted a single time. The chain joins TRBV5-1 to TRBJ2-7; 8 bases map to TRBD1. CDR3 length: 16 residues. With V trimmed by 7 bases and J by 1 base, 13 bases remained unmatched. In germline, CDR1 is SGHRS, CDR2 YFSETQ. The CDR3 DNA follows: TGCGCCAGCGGATACCAACCCACAGGGGGGTCCTACGAGCAGTACTTC. Its protein is CASGYQPTGGSYEQYF.

The V call is TRBV7-2, the J call TRBJ2-3, with D possibly being TRBD2 (5 bases). V was trimmed by 3 bases and J by 11 bases, leaving 15 bases between them. CDR3 length: 13 residues. CDR1 is SGHTA, CDR2 FQGNSA, per germline. The CDR3 nucleotides read TGTGCCAGCAGCTTCATCCGGCTAGCCGAGCAGTATTTT. Protein sequence: CASSFIRLAEQYF.

The chain carries TRBV7-2 and TRBJ1-2; D unresolved. This CDR3 has 14 residues. With 1 base removed from V and 6 bases from J, the gap between germline ends came to 12 bases. The V gene's germline CDR1 is SGHTA and CDR2 FQGNSA. The CDR3 DNA sequence: TGTGCCAGCAGCTTAGTCTCAGGCCACGATGGCTACACCTTC. The encoded protein is CASSLVSGHDGYTF.

CDR3 residues: CASSSTPDRNYGYTF. The CDR3 bases are TGTGCCAGCAGTTCCACGCCCGACAGGAACTATGGCTACACCTTC. The chain is built from TRBV28 and TRBJ1-2, with D tentatively TRBD1 (6 bases). V was pared by 4 bases and J by 2 bases, with 14 bases between. Germline assignment: CDR1 MDHEN and CDR2 SYDVKM. The CDR3 has 15 residues.

The J gene is TRBJ2-1, the V gene TRBV28; D ambiguous. CDR1 is MDHEN, CDR2 SYDVKM, per germline. The CDR3 consists of 16 residues. Trimming shortened V by 6 bases and J by 0 bases, and 15 bases separated the two germline ends. The DNA for the CDR3 is TGTGCCAGCAGCCAGCCTTATACATACTCCTACAATGAGCAGTTCTTC. Translating gives CASSQPYTYSYNEQFF.

DNA for the CDR3: TGTGCCAGCAGTTTTAAATCTCGGTTAGCGGGGGGGAGTTACACAGATACGCAGTATTTT. Amino acids: CASSFKSRLAGGSYTDTQYF. The rearrangement uses TRBV6-2 or TRBV6-3 and TRBJ2-3; TRBD2 matches 11 bases. Trimming took 4 bases from V and 2 from J; bases not matched to a gene: 17. The CDR3 spans 20 residues. Germline V gene lookup returns CDR1 MNHEY and CDR2 SVGEGT.

DNA for the CDR3: TGTGCCAGCAGCCTAGTCCGAATGAACACTGAAGCTTTCTTT. Translating it yields CASSLVRMNTEAFF. This chain links TRBV28 with TRBJ1-1; no clear D gene. Trimming took off 6 bases at V and 0 bases at J, with 11 bases between the two ends. Germline V gene sequence: CDR1 MDHEN, CDR2 SYDVKM. This CDR3 region has 14 residues.

The chain combines TRBV28 with TRBJ1-1; perhaps TRBD1 as D (6 bases). CDR1 MDHEN and CDR2 SYDVKM come from the germline V gene. This CDR3 has 16 residues. The V gene lost 2 bases and the J gene lost 1 base, with 14 bases spanning the gap. The CDR3 reads CASSLLGAQRNTEAFF. Here the CDR3 DNA reads TGTGCCAGCAGTTTACTGGGGGCGCAGAGGAACACTGAAGCTTTCTTT.

The chain couples TRBV5-4 to TRBJ2-3, with D maybe TRBD1 (5 bases). From germline, CDR1 is SGHNT and CDR2 YYREEE (reference sequence). The V and J ends lost 7 bases and 5 bases respectively, with 8 bases between them. The CDR3 totals 11 residues. As DNA, the CDR3 is TGTGCCAGCCAAAGGGGAGATACGCAGTATTTT. Amino acids: CASQRGDTQYF.

The chain has TRBV3-1 (or the pseudogene TRBV3-2) and TRBJ2-5; the D gene is possibly TRBD2 (6 bases). Per the germline V gene, CDR1 is LGHDT and CDR2 is YNNKEL (reference sequence). This CDR3 is built from 14 residues. Trimming stripped 4 bases from V and 5 bases from J, with 14 bases between. The CDR3 region is CASSPGWGVETQYF. CDR3 sequence (DNA): TGTGCCAGCAGCCCCGGGTGGGGGGTTGAGACCCAGTACTTC.

The CDR3 loop is CASSLAPRATNEKLFF. The CDR3 nucleotides read TGCGCCAGCAGCTTGGCCCCCCGAGCAACTAATGAAAAACTGTTTTTT. The chain carries TRBV5-1 and TRBJ1-4; unclear D gene. The CDR3 contains 16 residues. CDR1 is SGHRS and CDR2 is YFSETQ in the germline V gene. V lost 0 bases, J lost 0 bases, and 9 bases lay in between.

The gene calls are TRBV21-1 and TRBJ2-5. TRBV21-1 counts as a pseudogene. There are 17 residues in the CDR3. CDR3 sequence reads: CASSNRRGMGPQETQYF. The CDR3 nucleotides are TGTGCCAGCAGCAATAGGAGGGGGATGGGACCCCAAGAGACCCAGTACTTC.

The genes are TRBV29-1 and TRBJ1-1; a possible D gene is TRBD1 (6 bases). V was clipped by 4 bases and J by 1 base, with 10 bases between them. The CDR3 consists of 13 residues. Per germline, CDR1 SQVTM and CDR2 ANQGSEA. The CDR3 DNA reads TGCAGCGTTGTGGGGGGCTCGAACACTGAAGCTTTCTTT. Amino acid sequence: CSVVGGSNTEAFF.

The chain combines TRBV30 with TRBJ1-6; possibly TRBD1 for D (5 bases). CDR1 and CDR2 (germline): GTSNPN, SVGIG (reference sequence). The length of the CDR3 is 14 residues. Trimming took off 4 bases at V and 9 bases at J, with 16 bases between the two ends. The chain's CDR3 is CAWKWGSRGSPLHF. The CDR3, as DNA: TGTGCCTGGAAATGGGGGTCTCGGGGTTCACCCCTCCACTTT.

As DNA, the CDR3 is TGTGCCAGTAGTATCGTGGGACCTGGAAACACCATATATTTT. Protein product: CASSIVGPGNTIYF. This chain connects TRBV19 to TRBJ1-3, with D possibly TRBD1 on 5 matching bases. Trimming removed 3 bases at V and 2 bases at J, with 8 bases between. The CDR3 sequence is 14 residues long. Germline CDR1 reads LNHDA; CDR2 reads SQIVND (reference sequence).